These 20 T cell receptor delta chains share one sample of origin, sequenced in a study of Vδ1+ human thymocytes. Extracted RNA was reverse transcribed into cDNA. Pooled V-gene forward primers with one constant-region reverse primer generated the CDR3 amplicons by multiplex PCR. TCRdb redid the clone calls on the multiplex PCR reads with CATT. The sample includes roughly 55,000 delta-chain clones, approximately 15% of them seen just once. No cognate antigen is known for these TCRs. Study conclusions and caveats: Highly polyclonal TRG and TRD repertoires with Gaussian CDR3 length distributions appeared in thymus.

Specimen: Vdelta1+ gamma-delta thymocytes from the thymus. Subset described: FACS-sorted CD3+ TCRalphabeta- TCRVdelta1+ TCRVdelta2- thymocytes. All receptors derive from a boy younger than two who had congenital heart surgery.

This clone was seen once. The chain is built from TRDV1 and TRDJ1, with D possibly being TRDD3 (6 bases). The germline V gene encodes CDR1 TSWWSYY and CDR2 QGS. The CDR3 has 19 amino acids. V was shortened by 0 bases and J by 0 bases, with 20 bases between the two germline ends. CDR3 DNA sequence: TGTGCTCTTGGGGAACTTTGGTTATCCGGGGGAGCGTACACCGATAAACTCATCTTT. This encodes CALGELWLSGGAYTDKLIF.

The V gene is TRDV1, the J gene TRDJ1, with 8 positions matching TRDD2. Losses at the gene ends were 3 bases for V and 8 bases for J; bases not matched to a gene: 17. There are 17 residues in the CDR3. Germline-derived CDR1 and CDR2 are TSWWSYY and QGS. DNA for the CDR3: TGTGCTCTTGGGGACTTCCTACGTAAAGGGGATCTTGGGAAACTCATCTTT. Translation: CALGDFLRKGDLGKLIF.

This clone was found a few times. The rearrangement uses TRDV1 and TRDJ1, with TRDD3 matching 9 bases. The J segment lost 8 bases and the V segment lost 4 bases, leaving 11 bases of the junction unmatched. The CDR3 runs 15 residues. Germline CDR1 is TSWWSYY and CDR2 is QGS. CDR3 coding DNA: TGTGCTCTTGGGGGCCCGTCTGGGGGATTTGAGAAACTCATCTTT. Protein product: CALGGPSGGFEKLIF.

The J gene is TRDJ2, the V gene TRDV1; the match to TRDD3 covers 7 bases. V lost 6 bases to trimming and J lost 0 bases; unmatched junction nucleotides: 10. CDR3 length: 17 amino acids. In germline, CDR1 is TSWWSYY, CDR2 QGS. In nucleotides, the CDR3 is TGTGCTCTTGGACATCGCTGGGGGTTAGCTTTGACAGCACAACTCTTCTTT. It yields the protein CALGHRWGLALTAQLFF.

This clone is medium-sized. The chain carries TRAV29/DV5 and TRDJ1; perhaps TRDD3 as D (6 bases). CDR3 length: 13 residues. Trimming stripped 2 bases from V and 14 bases from J, with 22 bases between. Looked up from germline, CDR1 is NSMFDY and CDR2 is ISSIKDK. The CDR3 spells CAARIDSPLLGIF. DNA for the CDR3: TGTGCAGCAAGAATCGATTCCCCGCTACTGGGAATCTTT.

This clone was detected only a few times. The chain uses TRDV1 and TRDJ1; D remains unclear. CDR1 and CDR2 from the germline V gene are TSWWSYY and QGS. The CDR3 sequence is 16 residues long. V lost 1 base, J lost 0 bases, and 12 bases lay in between. The CDR3 DNA follows: TGTGCTCTTGGGGAACCCCGCCTTGAGTACACCGATAAACTCATCTTT. Encoded protein: CALGEPRLEYTDKLIF.

This clone has just a few counts. V gene TRDV1 combines with J gene TRDJ1; 10 nucleotides agree with TRDD3. Trimming cost V 5 bases and J 2 bases; bases outside gene matches: 14. This CDR3 has 18 amino acids. Germline loops: CDR1 TSWWSYY, CDR2 QGS. This CDR3 is CALGWTLIALGDTDKLIF. Here the CDR3 DNA reads TGTGCTCTTGGGTGGACCCTTATAGCACTGGGGGATACCGATAAACTCATCTTT.

The rearrangement links TRDV1 to TRDJ1; 13 positions match TRDD3. This CDR3 is built from 21 residues. V gave up 1 base and J gave up 3 bases; unmatched junction bases: 17. CDR1 and CDR2 from the germline V gene are TSWWSYY and QGS. CDR3 sequence: CALGEHPLYWGIRGQSDKLIF. The CDR3 DNA reads as TGTGCTCTTGGGGAACATCCCCTGTACTGGGGGATACGGGGGCAGTCCGATAAACTCATCTTT.

The chain has TRDV1 and TRDJ1, with 9 bases aligning to TRDD3. The CDR3 is 23 amino acids. Per germline, CDR1 TSWWSYY and CDR2 QGS. V lost 0 bases, J lost 0 bases, and 23 bases stayed unmatched. The CDR3 sequence is CALGELTSFLLGDSSMYTDKLIF. The CDR3 coding sequence is TGTGCTCTTGGGGAACTAACCTCCTTCCTCCTGGGGGATTCATCAATGTACACCGATAAACTCATCTTT.

This chain connects TRDV1 to TRDJ1; D might be TRDD2 (6 bases). From germline, CDR1 is TSWWSYY and CDR2 QGS. Trimming took 3 bases from V and 7 from J, leaving 27 bases between them. The CDR3 is 18 residues long. CDR3 region: CALGDRTSSTVGRAKLIF. For the CDR3, the DNA is TGTGCTCTTGGGGACAGAACTTCCTCCACCGTGGGGAGGGCTAAACTCATCTTT.

The J gene is TRDJ1, the V gene TRDV1; D unclear. The CDR3 is made up of 15 amino acids. Trimming removed 1 base from V and 3 bases from J, with 12 bases in between. Germline CDR1 reads TSWWSYY; CDR2 reads QGS. The CDR3 spells CALGERALSPDKLIF. The CDR3 DNA is TGTGCTCTTGGGGAACGTGCCCTTTCCCCCGATAAACTCATCTTT.

The chain uses TRDV1 and TRDJ1; weak D call: TRDD3 (5 bases). The germline V and J ends were trimmed by 2 bases and 2 bases, with 15 bases remaining between them. This CDR3 has 16 residues. Germline-derived CDR1 and CDR2 are TSWWSYY and QGS. The chain's CDR3 is CALGESSGGTTDKLIF. The CDR3 region has the DNA TGTGCTCTTGGGGAAAGTTCGGGGGGCACTACCGATAAACTCATCTTT.

This clone was counted only a few times. V gene TRDV1 combines with J gene TRDJ1; D remains unclear. The V end lost 1 base, the J end lost 7 bases, and 13 bases lay between the germline ends. From germline, CDR1 is TSWWSYY and CDR2 QGS. CDR3 size: 14 residues. The CDR3 DNA reads as TGTGCTCTTGGGGAACGAGAGAGGTCCGGTAAACTCATCTTT. This gives the protein CALGERERSGKLIF.

The chain uses TRDV1 and TRDJ1; weak D call: TRDD3 (6 bases). Germline CDR1 reads TSWWSYY; CDR2 reads QGS. The CDR3 totals 24 residues. Trimming removed 2 bases at V and 0 bases at J, with 37 bases between. The CDR3 sequence is CALGEGSTPTPRYRYERYTDKLIF. The CDR3 DNA reads TGTGCTCTTGGGGAAGGGTCTACGCCTACCCCACGATACCGATACGAAAGGTACACCGATAAACTCATCTTT.

The V and J genes are TRDV1 and TRDJ1; TRDD3 matches 8 bases. With V trimmed by 1 base and J by 0 bases, 13 bases remained unmatched. From germline, CDR1 is TSWWSYY and CDR2 QGS. The CDR3 has 19 amino acids. The CDR3 coding sequence is TGTGCTCTTGGGGAACAACGAGGTATATACTGGGGGCACACCGATAAACTCATCTTT. Translation gives CALGEQRGIYWGHTDKLIF.

This clone was picked up a small number of times. The junction does not match germline at one end; this may be a read error. The V call is TRDV1, the J call TRDJ1; possibly TRDD3 for D (6 bases). CDR1 TSWWSYY and CDR2 QGS come from the germline V gene. The CDR3 covers 20 residues. CDR3 in amino acids: CAPGDDSPIAPLRYTDKLIF. CDR3 coding DNA: TGTGCTCCTGGGGATGATTCCCCCATAGCCCCTCTCAGGTACACCGATAAACTCATCTTT.

V gene TRDV1 combines with J gene TRDJ1; tentative D call: TRDD2 (6 bases). The CDR3 sequence is 18 residues long. V was trimmed by 6 bases and J by 0 bases, leaving 23 bases between them. Per germline, CDR1 TSWWSYY and CDR2 QGS. CDR3 nucleotides: TGTGCTCTTGGCCTTCCCGACCCTTGTGGATCTTACACCGATAAACTCATCTTT. Translated: CALGLPDPCGSYTDKLIF.

The V gene is TRDV1, the J gene TRDJ1, with 10 bases that match TRDD3. This CDR3 contains 26 residues. CDR1 is TSWWSYY, CDR2 QGS, per germline. Losses at the gene ends were 1 base for V and 5 bases for J; bases not matched to a gene: 37. This CDR3 reads CALGEPITVPKVSQYWGMILTDKLIF. CDR3 coding DNA: TGTGCTCTTGGGGAACCTATAACGGTTCCTAAGGTCAGTCAGTACTGGGGGATGATACTCACGGATAAACTCATCTTT.

In this sample, this clone turned up a few times. This sequence joins TRDV1 and TRDJ1, with D perhaps matching TRDD3 (5 bases). There are 16 residues in the CDR3. V gave up 0 bases and J gave up 4 bases, with 15 bases separating them. In germline, CDR1 is TSWWSYY, CDR2 QGS. CDR3 region: CALGELVRGLVDKLIF. As DNA, the CDR3 is TGTGCTCTTGGGGAACTAGTGAGGGGGCTCGTCGATAAACTCATCTTT.

This clone was detected a few times. The chain combines TRDV1 with TRDJ1, with a tentative D call TRDD3 (9 bases). The CDR3 loop spans 19 amino acids. The germline V gene encodes CDR1 TSWWSYY and CDR2 QGS. Trimming took off 6 bases at V and 0 bases at J, with 26 bases between the two ends. CDR3 coding DNA: TGTGCTCTTGGTAATCTTCCTACTGGGGGAAGACCGTACACCGATAAACTCATCTTT. Its translation is CALGNLPTGGRPYTDKLIF.